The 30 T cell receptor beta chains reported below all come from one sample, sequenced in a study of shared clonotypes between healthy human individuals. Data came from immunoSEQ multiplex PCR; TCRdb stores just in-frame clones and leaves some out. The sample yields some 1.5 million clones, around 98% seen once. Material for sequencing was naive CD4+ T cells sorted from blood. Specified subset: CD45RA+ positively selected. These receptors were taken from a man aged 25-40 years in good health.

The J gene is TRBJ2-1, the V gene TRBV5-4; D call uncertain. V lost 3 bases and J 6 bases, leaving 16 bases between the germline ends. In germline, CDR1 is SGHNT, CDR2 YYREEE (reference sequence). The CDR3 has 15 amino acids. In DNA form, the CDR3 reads TGTGCCAGCAGCTACCCCCCCAGTGGGCCCAATGAGCAGTTCTTC. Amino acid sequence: CASSYPPSGPNEQFF. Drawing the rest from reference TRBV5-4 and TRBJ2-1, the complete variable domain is ETGVTQSPTHLIKTRGQQVTLRCSSQSGHNTVSWYQQALGQGPQFIFQYYREEENGRGNFPPRFSGLQFPNYSSELNVNALELDDSALYLCASSYPPSGPNEQFFGPGTRLTVL.

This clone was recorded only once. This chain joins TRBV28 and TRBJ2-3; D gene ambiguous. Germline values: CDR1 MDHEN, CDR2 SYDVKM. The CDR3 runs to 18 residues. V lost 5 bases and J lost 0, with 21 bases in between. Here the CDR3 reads CASSGWPSSRDSTDTQYF. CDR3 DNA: TGTGCCAGCAGTGGGTGGCCAAGCTCCCGAGATAGCACAGATACGCAGTATTTT.

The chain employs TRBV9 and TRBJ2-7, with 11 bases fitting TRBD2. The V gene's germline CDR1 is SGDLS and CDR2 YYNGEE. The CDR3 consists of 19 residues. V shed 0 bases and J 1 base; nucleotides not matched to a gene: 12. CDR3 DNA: TGTGCCAGCAGCGTAGCTGTGGGGACTAGCGGAGTAGCTTCCTACGAGCAGTACTTC. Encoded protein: CASSVAVGTSGVASYEQYF. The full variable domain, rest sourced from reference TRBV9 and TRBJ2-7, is DSGVTQTPKHLITATGQRVTLRCSPRSGDLSVYWYQQSLDQGLQFLIQYYNGEERAKGNILERFSAQQFPDLHSELNLSSLELGDSALYFCASSVAVGTSGVASYEQYFGPGTRLTVT.

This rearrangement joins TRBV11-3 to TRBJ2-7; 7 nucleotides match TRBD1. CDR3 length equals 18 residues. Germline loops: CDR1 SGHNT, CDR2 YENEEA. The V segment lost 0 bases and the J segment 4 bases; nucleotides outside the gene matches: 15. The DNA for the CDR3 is TGTGCCAGCAGCTTAGATCGGGAACAGGGGCCGGAGCAATACGAGCAGTACTTC. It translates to CASSLDREQGPEQYEQYF.

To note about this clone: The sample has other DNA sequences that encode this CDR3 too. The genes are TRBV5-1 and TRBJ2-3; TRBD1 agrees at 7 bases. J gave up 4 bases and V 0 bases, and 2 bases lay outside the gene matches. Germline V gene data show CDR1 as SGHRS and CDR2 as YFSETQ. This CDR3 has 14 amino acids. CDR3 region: CASSLEGGADTQYF. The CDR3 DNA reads TGCGCCAGCAGCTTGGAAGGGGGCGCAGATACGCAGTATTTT.

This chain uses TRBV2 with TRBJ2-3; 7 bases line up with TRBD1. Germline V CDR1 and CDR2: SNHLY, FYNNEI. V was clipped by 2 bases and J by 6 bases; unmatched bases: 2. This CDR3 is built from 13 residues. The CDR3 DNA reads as TGTGCCAGCAGTGAACAGACAGGGGATACGCAGTATTTT. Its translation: CASSEQTGDTQYF. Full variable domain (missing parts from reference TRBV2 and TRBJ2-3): EPEVTQTPSHQVTQMGQEVILRCVPISNHLYFYWYRQILGQKVEFLVSFYNNEISEKSEIFDDQFSVERPDGSNFTLKIRSTKLEDSAMYFCASSEQTGDTQYFGPGTRLTVL.

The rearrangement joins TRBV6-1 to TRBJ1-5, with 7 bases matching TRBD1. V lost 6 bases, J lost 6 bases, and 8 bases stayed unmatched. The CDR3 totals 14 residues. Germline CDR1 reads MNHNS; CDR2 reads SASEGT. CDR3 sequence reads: CASRGTADVQPQHF. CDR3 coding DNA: TGTGCCAGCAGAGGGACAGCCGATGTTCAGCCCCAGCATTTT.

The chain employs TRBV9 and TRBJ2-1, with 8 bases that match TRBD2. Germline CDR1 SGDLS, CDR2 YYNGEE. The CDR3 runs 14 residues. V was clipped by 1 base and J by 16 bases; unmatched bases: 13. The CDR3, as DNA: TGTGCCAGCAGCGTATTGATCGACGGGAGGGGATTATTCTTC. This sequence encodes CASSVLIDGRGLFF.

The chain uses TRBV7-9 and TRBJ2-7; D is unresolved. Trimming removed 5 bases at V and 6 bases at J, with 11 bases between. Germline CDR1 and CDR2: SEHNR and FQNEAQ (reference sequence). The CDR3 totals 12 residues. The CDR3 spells CASSGRNGEQYF. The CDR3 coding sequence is TGTGCCAGCAGCGGTAGAAACGGCGAGCAGTACTTC. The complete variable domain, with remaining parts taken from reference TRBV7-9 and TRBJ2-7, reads DTGVSQNPRHKITKRGQNVTFRCDPISEHNRLYWYRQTLGQGPEFLTYFQNEAQLEKSRLLSDRFSAERPKGSFSTLEIQRTEQGDSAMYLCASSGRNGEQYFGPGTRLTVT.

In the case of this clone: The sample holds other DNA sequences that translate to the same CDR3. CDR3: CASSRTSGNTGELFF. CDR3 DNA sequence: TGTGCCAGCAGCCGGACTAGCGGAAACACCGGGGAGCTGTTTTTT. This sequence joins TRBV7-3 and TRBJ2-2, with 10 bases fitting TRBD2. Germline V gives CDR1 SGHTA, CDR2 FQGTGA. The V segment lost 5 bases and the J segment 2 bases; nucleotides outside the gene matches: 2. CDR3 length: 15 amino acids.

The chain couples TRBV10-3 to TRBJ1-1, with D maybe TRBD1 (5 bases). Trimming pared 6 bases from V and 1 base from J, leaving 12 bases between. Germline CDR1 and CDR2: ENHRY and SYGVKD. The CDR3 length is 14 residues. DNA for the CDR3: TGTGCCATCAGCCGCGAGGGGCGGAACACTGAAGCTTTCTTT. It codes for CAISREGRNTEAFF.

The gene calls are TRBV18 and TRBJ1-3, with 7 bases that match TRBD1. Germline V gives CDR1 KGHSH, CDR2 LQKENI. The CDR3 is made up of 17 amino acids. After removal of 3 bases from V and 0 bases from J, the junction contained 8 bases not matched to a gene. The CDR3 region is CASSPGTALLSGNTIYF. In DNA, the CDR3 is TGTGCCAGCTCACCCGGGACAGCGCTCCTCTCTGGAAACACCATATATTTT. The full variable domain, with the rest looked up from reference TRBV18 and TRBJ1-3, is NAGVMQNPRHLVRRRGQEARLRCSPMKGHSHVYWYRQLPEEGLKFMVYLQKENIIDESGMPKERFSAEFPKEGPSILRIQQVVRGDSAAYFCASSPGTALLSGNTIYFGEGSWLTVV.

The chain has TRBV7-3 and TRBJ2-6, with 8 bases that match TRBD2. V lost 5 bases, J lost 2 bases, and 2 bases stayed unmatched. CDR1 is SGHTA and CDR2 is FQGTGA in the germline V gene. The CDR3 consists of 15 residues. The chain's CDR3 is CASSREGTGANVLTF. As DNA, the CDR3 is TGTGCCAGCAGCCGGGAGGGGACTGGGGCCAACGTCCTGACTTTC.

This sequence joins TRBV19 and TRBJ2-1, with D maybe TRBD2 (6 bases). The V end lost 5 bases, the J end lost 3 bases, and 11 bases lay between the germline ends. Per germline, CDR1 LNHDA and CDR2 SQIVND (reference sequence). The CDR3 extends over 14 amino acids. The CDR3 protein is CASSSGLVYNEQFF. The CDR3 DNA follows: TGTGCCAGTAGTTCGGGACTGGTCTACAATGAGCAGTTCTTC.

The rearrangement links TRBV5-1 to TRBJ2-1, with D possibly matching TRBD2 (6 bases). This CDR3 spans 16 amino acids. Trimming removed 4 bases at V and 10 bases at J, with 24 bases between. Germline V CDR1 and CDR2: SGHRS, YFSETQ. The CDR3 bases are TGCGCCAGCAGCGCCAGAGAGACTAGAATTCTCGCCGAGCAGTTCTTC. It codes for CASSARETRILAEQFF. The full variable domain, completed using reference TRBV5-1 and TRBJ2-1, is KAGVTQTPRYLIKTRGQQVTLSCSPISGHRSVSWYQQTPGQGLQFLFEYFSETQRNKGNFPGRFSGRQFSNSRSEMNVSTLELGDSALYLCASSARETRILAEQFFGPGTRLTVL.

CDR3 DNA sequence: TGCAGCGTTGGCAGGGGGGATGGCTACACCTTC. This sequence encodes CSVGRGDGYTF. This chain links TRBV29-1 with TRBJ1-2, with 7 bases aligning to TRBD1. V lost 4 bases, J lost 6 bases, and 2 bases stayed unmatched. Germline V gene data show CDR1 as SQVTM and CDR2 as ANQGSEA. This CDR3 is built from 11 residues. The full variable domain, rest sourced from reference TRBV29-1 and TRBJ1-2, is SAVISQKPSRDICQRGTSLTIQCQVDSQVTMMFWYRQQPGQSLTLIATANQGSEATYESGFVIDKFPISRPNLTFSTLTVSNMSPEDSSIYLCSVGRGDGYTFGSGTRLTVV.

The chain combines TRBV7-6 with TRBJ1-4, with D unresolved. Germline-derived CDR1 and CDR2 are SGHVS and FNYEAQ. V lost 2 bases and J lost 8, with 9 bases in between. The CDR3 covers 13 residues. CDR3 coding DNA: TGTGCCAGCAGCTTATCCAGAGAAGAAAAACTGTTTTTT. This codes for CASSLSREEKLFF.

The CDR3 reads CASSSSGRGSYNEQFF. In DNA, the CDR3 is TGCGCCAGCAGCTCCTCTGGGCGCGGGAGCTACAATGAGCAGTTCTTC. The chain employs TRBV5-1 and TRBJ2-1, with TRBD2 matching over 7 bases. CDR3 length: 16 amino acids. CDR1 and CDR2 from the germline V gene are SGHRS and YFSETQ. V gave up 3 bases and J gave up 3 bases; unmatched junction bases: 9.

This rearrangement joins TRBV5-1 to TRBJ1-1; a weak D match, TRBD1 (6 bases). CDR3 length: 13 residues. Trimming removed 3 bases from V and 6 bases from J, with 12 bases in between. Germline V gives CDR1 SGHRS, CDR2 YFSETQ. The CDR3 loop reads CASSSRGLAEAFF. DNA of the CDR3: TGCGCCAGCAGCTCCCGGGGGCTGGCTGAAGCTTTCTTT. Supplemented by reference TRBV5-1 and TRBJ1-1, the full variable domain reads KAGVTQTPRYLIKTRGQQVTLSCSPISGHRSVSWYQQTPGQGLQFLFEYFSETQRNKGNFPGRFSGRQFSNSRSEMNVSTLELGDSALYLCASSSRGLAEAFFGQGTRLTVV.

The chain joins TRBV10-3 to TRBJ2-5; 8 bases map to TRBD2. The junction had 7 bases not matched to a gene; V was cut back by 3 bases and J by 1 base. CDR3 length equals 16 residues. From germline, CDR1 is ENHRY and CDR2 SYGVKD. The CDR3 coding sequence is TGTGCCATCAGTGACGGTAGCGGGACCATCCAAGAGACCCAGTACTTC. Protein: CAISDGSGTIQETQYF.

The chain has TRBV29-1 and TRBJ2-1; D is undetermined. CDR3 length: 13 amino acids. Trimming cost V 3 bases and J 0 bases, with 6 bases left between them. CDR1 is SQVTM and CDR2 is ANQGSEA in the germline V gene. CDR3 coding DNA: TGCAGCGTTGATGGGATCTCCTACAATGAGCAGTTCTTC. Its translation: CSVDGISYNEQFF.

This CDR3 reads CASSYTMDTYNEQFF. The CDR3 coding sequence is TGTGCCAGCAGTTACACCATGGACACCTACAATGAGCAGTTCTTC. The rearrangement links TRBV6-6 to TRBJ2-1, with D perhaps TRBD1 (5 bases). V was shortened by 2 bases and J by 2 bases, with 10 bases between the two germline ends. Germline V lookup: CDR1 MNHNY, CDR2 SVGAGI (reference sequence). This CDR3 has 15 amino acids.

CDR3 bases: TGTGCCAGCAGTGAAATAGGGCTACCGGGCACTGAAGCTTTCTTT. Amino acid sequence: CASSEIGLPGTEAFF. V gene TRBV2 combines with J gene TRBJ1-1, with D uncertain. The germline V gene encodes CDR1 SNHLY and CDR2 FYNNEI. V was clipped by 2 bases and J by 4 bases, with 14 bases between them. The CDR3 spans 15 residues.

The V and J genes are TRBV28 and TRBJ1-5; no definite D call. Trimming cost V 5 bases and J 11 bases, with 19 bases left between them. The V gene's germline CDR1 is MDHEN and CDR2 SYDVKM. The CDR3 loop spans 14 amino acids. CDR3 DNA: TGTGCCAGCAGTCCGGGGTCGCCTGCGTTTTCCCAGCATTTT. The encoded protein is CASSPGSPAFSQHF.

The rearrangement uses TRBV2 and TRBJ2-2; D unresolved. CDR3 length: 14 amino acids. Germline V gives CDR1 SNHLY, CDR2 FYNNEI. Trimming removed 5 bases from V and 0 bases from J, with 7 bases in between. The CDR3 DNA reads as TGTGCCAGCAGTCTACGTCCGAACACCGGGGAGCTGTTTTTT. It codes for CASSLRPNTGELFF.

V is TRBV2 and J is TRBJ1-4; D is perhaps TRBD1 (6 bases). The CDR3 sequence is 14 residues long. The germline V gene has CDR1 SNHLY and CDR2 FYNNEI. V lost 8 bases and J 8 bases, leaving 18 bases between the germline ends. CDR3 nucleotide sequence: TGTGCCAGCTCGCGAGACAGGTATAGCGAAAAACTGTTTTTT. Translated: CASSRDRYSEKLFF.

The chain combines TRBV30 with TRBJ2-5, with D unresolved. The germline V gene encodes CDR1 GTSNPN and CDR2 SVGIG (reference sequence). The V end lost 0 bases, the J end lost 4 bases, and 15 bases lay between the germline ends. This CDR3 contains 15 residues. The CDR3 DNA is TGTGCCTGGAGTGTACGAAGGACGGCCGCAGAGACCCAGTACTTC. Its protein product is CAWSVRRTAAETQYF.

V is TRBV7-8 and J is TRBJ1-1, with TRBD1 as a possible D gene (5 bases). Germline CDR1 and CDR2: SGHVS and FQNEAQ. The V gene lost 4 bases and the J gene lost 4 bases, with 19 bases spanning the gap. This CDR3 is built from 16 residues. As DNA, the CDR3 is TGTGCCAGCAGCTCCCGCCGTGCAGGGTTGGGCACTGAAGCTTTCTTT. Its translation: CASSSRRAGLGTEAFF.

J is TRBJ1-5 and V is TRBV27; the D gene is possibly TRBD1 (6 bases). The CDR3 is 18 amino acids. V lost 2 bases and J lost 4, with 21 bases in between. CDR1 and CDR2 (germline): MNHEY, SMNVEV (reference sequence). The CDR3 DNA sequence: TGTGCCAGCAGTTTAGGAAGGGAGGGGGATATTCGAAATCAGCCCCAGCATTTT. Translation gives CASSLGREGDIRNQPQHF.

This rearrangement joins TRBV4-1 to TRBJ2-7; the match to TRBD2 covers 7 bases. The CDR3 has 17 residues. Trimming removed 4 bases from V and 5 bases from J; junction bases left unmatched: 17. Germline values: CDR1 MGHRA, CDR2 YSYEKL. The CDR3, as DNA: TGCGCCAGCAGCCTTATCGGAGGTGGGAGGGCCTTAAACGAGCAGTACTTC. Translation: CASSLIGGGRALNEQYF.